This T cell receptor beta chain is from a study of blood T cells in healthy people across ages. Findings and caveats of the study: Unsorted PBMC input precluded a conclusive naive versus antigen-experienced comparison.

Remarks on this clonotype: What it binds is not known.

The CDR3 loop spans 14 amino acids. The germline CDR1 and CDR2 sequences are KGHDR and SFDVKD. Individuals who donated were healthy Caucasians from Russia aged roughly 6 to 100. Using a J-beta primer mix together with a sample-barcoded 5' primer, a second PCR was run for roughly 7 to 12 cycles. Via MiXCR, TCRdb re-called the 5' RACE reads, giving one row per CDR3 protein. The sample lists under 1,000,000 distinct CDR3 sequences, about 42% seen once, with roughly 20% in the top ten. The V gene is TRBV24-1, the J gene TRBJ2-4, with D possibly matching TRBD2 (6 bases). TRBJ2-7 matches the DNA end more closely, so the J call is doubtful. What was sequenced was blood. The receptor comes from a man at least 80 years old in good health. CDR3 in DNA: TGTGCCACCAGTGATTGGTCCGGGACTGGCGAGCAGTACTTC. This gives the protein CATSDWSGTGEQYF.